This T cell receptor beta chain was retrieved from a study of PD-1 blockade in classical Hodgkin lymphoma. On this clone: Its cognate antigen is unknown.

Study-wide results and limits: Patients starting nivolumab under 1 year after ASCT were excluded. Newly diagnosed patients were reported to start with lower TCR diversity than healthy donors. Baseline diversity was lower in partial responders and progressors than complete responders.

Using immunoSEQ multiplex PCR, the repertoire was profiled, and TCRdb retains in-frame clones only, with some absent. In the table there are over 20,000 clones, approximately 80% of which are singletons. Time point defined: cycle 4 day 1 (C4D1), after 5 to 7 weeks of nivolumab. All the patients suffered relapse after autologous stem cell transplantation, and brentuximab vedotin exposure differed. Progressive disease, partial response or complete response was each patient's best response. The receptor's source is a human donor with classical Hodgkin lymphoma. The source material was peripheral blood mononuclear cells (PBMCs), sampled before the fourth cycle of nivolumab.

The CDR3 reads CASSPYTQYF. CDR3 nucleotide sequence: TGTGCCAGCAGCCCCTATACGCAGTATTTT. The chain carries TRBV7-9 and TRBJ2-3; D call uncertain. V was trimmed by 5 bases and J by 7 bases, leaving 4 bases between them. This CDR3 has 10 amino acids. Per the germline V gene, CDR1 is SEHNR and CDR2 is FQNEAQ (reference sequence).